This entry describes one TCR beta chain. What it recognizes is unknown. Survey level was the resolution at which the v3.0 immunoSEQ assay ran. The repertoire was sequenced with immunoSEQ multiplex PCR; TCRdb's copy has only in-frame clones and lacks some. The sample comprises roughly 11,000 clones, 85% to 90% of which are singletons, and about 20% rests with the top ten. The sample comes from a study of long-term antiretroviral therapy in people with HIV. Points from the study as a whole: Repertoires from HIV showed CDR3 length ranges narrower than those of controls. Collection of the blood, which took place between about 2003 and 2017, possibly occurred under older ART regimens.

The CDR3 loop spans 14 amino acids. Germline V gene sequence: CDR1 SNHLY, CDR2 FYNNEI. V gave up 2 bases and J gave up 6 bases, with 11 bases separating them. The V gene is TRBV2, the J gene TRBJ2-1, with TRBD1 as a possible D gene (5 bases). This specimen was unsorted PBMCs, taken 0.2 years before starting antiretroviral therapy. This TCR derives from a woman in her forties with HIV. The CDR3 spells CASSEQGPLNEQFF. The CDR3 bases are TGTGCCAGCAGTGAACAGGGTCCCCTCAATGAGCAGTTCTTC.